This T cell receptor beta chain appears in the sequencing data of a study of blood T cells in healthy people across ages. Broader study findings: Strong correlation was found linking TCR beta diversity to naive T cell percentage.

Notes on this clonotype: Its specificity is not known.

A second PCR of roughly 6 to 12 cycles used a sample-barcoded 5' primer and a J-beta primer mix. One entry per CDR3 protein, called by TCRdb with MiXCR from the 5' RACE reads. This sample yields 700,000 to 950,000 distinct CDR3 sequences, of which roughly 43% are seen a single time; around 20% belongs to the top ten. Each donor had 7.5 to 10 milliliters of peripheral blood drawn. The CDR3 has 13 amino acids. Trimming removed 8 bases from V and 4 bases from J, with 11 bases in between. The germline V gene encodes CDR1 MGHDK and CDR2 SYGVNS. The genes are TRBV25-1 and TRBJ1-4; D remains unclear. The sequence derives from a woman aged 55 to 70 in good health. Sequencing used blood. CDR3 residues: CASLGRVNEKLFF. The CDR3 coding sequence is TGTGCCAGCCTAGGACGAGTTAATGAAAAACTGTTTTTT. Full variable domain (outside the CDR3, taken from reference TRBV25-1 and TRBJ1-4): EADIYQTPRYLVIGTGKKITLECSQTMGHDKMYWYQQDPGMELHLIHYSYGVNSTEKGDLSSESTVSRIRTEHFPLTLESARPSHTSQYLCASLGRVNEKLFFGSGTQLSVL.